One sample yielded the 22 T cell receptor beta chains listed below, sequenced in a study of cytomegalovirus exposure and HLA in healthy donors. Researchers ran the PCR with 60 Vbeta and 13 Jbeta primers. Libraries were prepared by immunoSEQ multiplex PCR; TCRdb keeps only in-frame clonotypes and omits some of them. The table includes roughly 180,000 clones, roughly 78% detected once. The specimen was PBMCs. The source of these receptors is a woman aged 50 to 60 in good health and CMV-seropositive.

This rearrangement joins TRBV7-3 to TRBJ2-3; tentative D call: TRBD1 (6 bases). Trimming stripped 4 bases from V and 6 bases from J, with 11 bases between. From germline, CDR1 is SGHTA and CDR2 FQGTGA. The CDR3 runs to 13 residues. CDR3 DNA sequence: TGTGCCAGCAGCTGGGCAGGGGACGATACGCAGTATTTT. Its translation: CASSWAGDDTQYF.

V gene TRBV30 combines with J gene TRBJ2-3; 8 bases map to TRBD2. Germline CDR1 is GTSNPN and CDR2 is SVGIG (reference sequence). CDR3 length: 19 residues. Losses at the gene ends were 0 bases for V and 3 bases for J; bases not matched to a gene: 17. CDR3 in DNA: TGTGCCTGGAGTGTACAACGGGATAGGGGGACTAGGACGACAGATACGCAGTATTTT. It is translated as CAWSVQRDRGTRTTDTQYF.

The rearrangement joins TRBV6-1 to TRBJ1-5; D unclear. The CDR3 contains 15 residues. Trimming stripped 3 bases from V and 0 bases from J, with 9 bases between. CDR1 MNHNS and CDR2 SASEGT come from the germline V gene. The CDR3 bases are TGTGCCAGCAGTGAGGTCAGGTATAGCAATCAGCCCCAGCATTTT. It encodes CASSEVRYSNQPQHF.

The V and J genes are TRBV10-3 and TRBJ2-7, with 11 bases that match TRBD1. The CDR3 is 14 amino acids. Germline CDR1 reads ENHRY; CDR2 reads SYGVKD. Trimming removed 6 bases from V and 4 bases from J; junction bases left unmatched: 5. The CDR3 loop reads CAIRGQGDWYEQYF. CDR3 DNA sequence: TGTGCCATCAGGGGACAGGGGGATTGGTACGAGCAGTACTTC.

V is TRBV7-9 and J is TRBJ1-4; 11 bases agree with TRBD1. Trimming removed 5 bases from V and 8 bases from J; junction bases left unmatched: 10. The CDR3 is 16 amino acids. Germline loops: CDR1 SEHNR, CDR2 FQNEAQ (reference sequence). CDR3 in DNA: TGTGCCAGCAGCCCAAAACGGACAGGGGGCGAGGAAAAACTGTTTTTT. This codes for CASSPKRTGGEEKLFF.

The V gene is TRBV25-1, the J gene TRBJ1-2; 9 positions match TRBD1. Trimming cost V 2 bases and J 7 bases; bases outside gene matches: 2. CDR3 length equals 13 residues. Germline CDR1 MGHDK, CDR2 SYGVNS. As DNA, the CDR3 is TGTGCCAGCAGTGAAGGGGACAGGGCTGGCTACACCTTC. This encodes CASSEGDRAGYTF.

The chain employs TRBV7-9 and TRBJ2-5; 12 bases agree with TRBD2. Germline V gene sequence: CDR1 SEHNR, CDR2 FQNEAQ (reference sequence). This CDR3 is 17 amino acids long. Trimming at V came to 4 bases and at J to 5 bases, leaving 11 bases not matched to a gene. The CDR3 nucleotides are TGTGCCAGCAGCTCTCTAGCGGGGGGGCCGGTAGGCGAGACCCAGTACTTC. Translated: CASSSLAGGPVGETQYF.

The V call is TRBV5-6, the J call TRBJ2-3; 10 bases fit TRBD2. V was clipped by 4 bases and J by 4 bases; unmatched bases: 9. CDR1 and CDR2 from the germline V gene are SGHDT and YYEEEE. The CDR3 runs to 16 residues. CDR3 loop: CASSNPLAGWADTQYF. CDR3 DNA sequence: TGTGCCAGCAGCAACCCACTAGCGGGGTGGGCAGATACGCAGTATTTT.

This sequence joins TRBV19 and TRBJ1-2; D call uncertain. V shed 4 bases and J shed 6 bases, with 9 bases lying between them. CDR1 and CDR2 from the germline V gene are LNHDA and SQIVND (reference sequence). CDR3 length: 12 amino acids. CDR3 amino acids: CASSTRADGYTF. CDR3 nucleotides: TGTGCCAGTAGTACGAGGGCGGATGGCTACACCTTC.

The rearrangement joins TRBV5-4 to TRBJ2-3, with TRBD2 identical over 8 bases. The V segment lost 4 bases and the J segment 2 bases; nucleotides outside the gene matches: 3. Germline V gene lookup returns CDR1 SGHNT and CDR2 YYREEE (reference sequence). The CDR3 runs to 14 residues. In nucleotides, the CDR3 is TGTGCCAGCAGCCTCGGGGGGGCCACAGATACGCAGTATTTT. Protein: CASSLGGATDTQYF.

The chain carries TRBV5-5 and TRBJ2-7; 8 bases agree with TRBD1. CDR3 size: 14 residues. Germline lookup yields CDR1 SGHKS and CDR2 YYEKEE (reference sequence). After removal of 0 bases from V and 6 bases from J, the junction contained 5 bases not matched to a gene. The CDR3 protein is CASSLVTGASEQYF. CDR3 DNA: TGTGCCAGCAGCTTGGTGACAGGGGCCTCCGAGCAGTACTTC.

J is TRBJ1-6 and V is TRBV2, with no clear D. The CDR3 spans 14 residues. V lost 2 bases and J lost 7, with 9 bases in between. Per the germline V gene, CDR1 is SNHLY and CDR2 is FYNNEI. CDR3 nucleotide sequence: TGTGCCAGCAGTGAACTTGGAGGAAATTCACCCCTCCACTTT. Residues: CASSELGGNSPLHF.

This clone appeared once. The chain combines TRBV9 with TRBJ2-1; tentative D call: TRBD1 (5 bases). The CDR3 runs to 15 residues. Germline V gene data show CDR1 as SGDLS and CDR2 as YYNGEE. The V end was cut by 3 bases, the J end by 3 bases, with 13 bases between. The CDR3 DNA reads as TGTGCCAGCAGCGAGCAGGGAAATGACTACAATGAGCAGTTCTTC. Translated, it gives CASSEQGNDYNEQFF.

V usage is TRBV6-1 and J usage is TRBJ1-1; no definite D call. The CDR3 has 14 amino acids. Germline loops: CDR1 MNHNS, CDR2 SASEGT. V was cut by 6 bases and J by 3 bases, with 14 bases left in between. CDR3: CASRAVRRDTEAFF. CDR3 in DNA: TGTGCCAGCAGGGCAGTCCGTCGGGACACTGAAGCTTTCTTT.

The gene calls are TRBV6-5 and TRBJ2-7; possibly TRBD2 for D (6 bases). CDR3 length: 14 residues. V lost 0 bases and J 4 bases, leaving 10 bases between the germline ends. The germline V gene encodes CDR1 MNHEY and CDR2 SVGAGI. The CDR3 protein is CASSYSTSWYEQYF. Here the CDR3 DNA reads TGTGCCAGCAGTTACTCGACTAGTTGGTACGAGCAGTACTTC.

The CDR3 region has the DNA TGCGCCAGCAGCAAGGACAGGTCGGAGACCCAGTACTTC. Protein product: CASSKDRSETQYF. The chain is built from TRBV5-1 and TRBJ2-5, with 7 nucleotides matching TRBD1. CDR1 and CDR2 from the germline V gene are SGHRS and YFSETQ. The J segment lost 5 bases and the V segment lost 4 bases, leaving 5 bases of the junction unmatched. This CDR3 has 13 amino acids.

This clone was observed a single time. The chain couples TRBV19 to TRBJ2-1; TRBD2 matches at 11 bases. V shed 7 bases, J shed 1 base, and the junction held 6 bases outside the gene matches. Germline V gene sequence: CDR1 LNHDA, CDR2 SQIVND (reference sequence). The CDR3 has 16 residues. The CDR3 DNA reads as TGTGCCAGTAAGAGTAGCGGGGGGGTATCCTACAATGAGCAGTTCTTC. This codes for CASKSSGGVSYNEQFF. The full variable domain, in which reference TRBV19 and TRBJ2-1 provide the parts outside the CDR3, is DGGITQSPKYLFRKEGQNVTLSCEQNLNHDAMYWYRQDPGQGLRLIYYSQIVNDFQKGDIAEGYSVSREKKESFPLTVTSAQKNPTAFYLCASKSSGGVSYNEQFFGPGTRLTVL.

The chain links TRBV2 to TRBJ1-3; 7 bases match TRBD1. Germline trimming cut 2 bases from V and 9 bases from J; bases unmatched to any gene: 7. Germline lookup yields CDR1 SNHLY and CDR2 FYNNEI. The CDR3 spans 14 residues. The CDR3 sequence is CASSENRGRITIYF. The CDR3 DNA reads TGTGCCAGCAGTGAAAACAGGGGAAGGATCACCATATATTTT.

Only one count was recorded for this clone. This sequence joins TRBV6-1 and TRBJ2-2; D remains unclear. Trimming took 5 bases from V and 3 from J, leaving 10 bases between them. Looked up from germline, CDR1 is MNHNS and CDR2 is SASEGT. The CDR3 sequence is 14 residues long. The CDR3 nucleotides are TGTGCCAGCAGTCCCGACAAGTACACCGGGGAGCTGTTTTTT. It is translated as CASSPDKYTGELFF.

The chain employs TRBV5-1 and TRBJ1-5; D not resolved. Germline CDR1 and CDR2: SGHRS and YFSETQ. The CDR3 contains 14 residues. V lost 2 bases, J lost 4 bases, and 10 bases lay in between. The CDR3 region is CASSLGEKNQPQHF. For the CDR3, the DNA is TGCGCCAGCAGCTTAGGAGAGAAGAATCAGCCCCAGCATTTT.

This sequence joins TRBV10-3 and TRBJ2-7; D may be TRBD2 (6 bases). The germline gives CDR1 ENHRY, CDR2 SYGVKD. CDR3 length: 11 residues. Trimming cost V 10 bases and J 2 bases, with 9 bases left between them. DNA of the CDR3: TGTGCCACCGGGGGAGCCTACGAGCAGTACTTC. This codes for CATGGAYEQYF.

The CDR3 bases are TGTGCCAGCAGCTCCCAGCGGGGGGTAAACGAGCAGTACTTC. It specifies CASSSQRGVNEQYF. The genes are TRBV7-9 and TRBJ2-7; 9 nucleotides line up with TRBD2. The CDR3 runs 14 residues. Germline lookup yields CDR1 SEHNR and CDR2 FQNEAQ (reference sequence). Trimming removed 4 bases from V and 5 bases from J; junction bases left unmatched: 6.